This TCR beta chain was obtained from a study of blood T cells in healthy people across ages. Germline CDR1 is DFQATT and CDR2 is SNEGSKA (reference sequence). This CDR3 is built from 15 residues. Unmatched junction bases numbered 4, after V lost 5 bases and J lost 0 bases. This clonotype was seen repeatedly, ten times or more. Then a second PCR, running roughly 7 to 12 cycles, was carried out with a sample-barcoded 5' primer and a J-beta primer mix. Via MiXCR, TCRdb re-called the 5' RACE reads, giving one row per CDR3 protein. The sample consists of about 650,000 distinct CDR3 sequences, around 32% of them appearing once.

The sequencing input was blood. V and J are TRBV20-1 and TRBJ2-3, with TRBD2 matching 11 bases. This receptor was taken from a woman aged 80 or over in good health. CDR3 nucleotide sequence: TGCAGTGCTGACCTAGCGGGGGGCAGCACAGATACGCAGTATTTT. It encodes CSADLAGGSTDTQYF.